The next 10 T cell receptor beta chains were all read from a single sample in a study of blood T cell repertoires in COVID-19. Sequencing was performed with immunoSEQ multiplex PCR; in TCRdb, only in-frame clones are kept and a portion is missing. Here the sample spans more than 250,000 clones, around 87% being singletons. Sample: peripheral blood. These receptors came from a woman aged 25 to 45 who had recovered from COVID-19.

The rearrangement links TRBV7-8 to TRBJ2-2, with D uncertain. From germline, CDR1 is SGHVS and CDR2 FQNEAQ. The CDR3 extends over 13 amino acids. Trimming shortened V by 7 bases and J by 2 bases, and 8 bases separated the two germline ends. CDR3 region: CASNPSNTGELFF. CDR3 coding DNA: TGTGCCAGCAACCCGAGTAACACCGGGGAGCTGTTTTTT.

This chain joins TRBV30 and TRBJ1-3; the D gene is possibly TRBD1 (5 bases). Trimming cost V 0 bases and J 4 bases, with 13 bases left between them. Per germline, CDR1 GTSNPN and CDR2 SVGIG (reference sequence). This CDR3 comprises 15 residues. As DNA, the CDR3 is TGTGCCTGGAGTGTACATGGGGCTATAGGAAACACCATATATTTT. Translating it yields CAWSVHGAIGNTIYF.

J is TRBJ2-5 and V is TRBV10-1; no definite D call. Trimming pared 6 bases from V and 7 bases from J, leaving 6 bases between. The CDR3 runs 10 residues. Germline CDR1 is WNHNN and CDR2 is SYGVQD (reference sequence). The CDR3 DNA reads as TGCGCCAGCAGGGCCAGGACCCAGTACTTC. Protein: CASRARTQYF.

This clone was found once. This rearrangement joins TRBV4-3 to TRBJ2-7, with D tentatively TRBD1 (5 bases). Trimming took off 0 bases at V and 6 bases at J, with 6 bases between the two ends. CDR1 is LGHNA, CDR2 YSLEER, per germline. The CDR3 spans 12 residues. The CDR3 nucleotides read TGCGCCAGCAGCCAAGATCAGGGCGAGCAGTACTTC. Amino acid sequence: CASSQDQGEQYF.

The chain couples TRBV9 to TRBJ2-7, with a weak D call TRBD2 (7 bases). Germline V gene sequence: CDR1 SGDLS, CDR2 YYNGEE. CDR3 length equals 13 residues. V lost 4 bases and J 2 bases, leaving 10 bases between the germline ends. The CDR3 nucleotides are TGTGCCAGCAGCACAGGGACTACCTACGAGCAGTACTTC. Translated, it gives CASSTGTTYEQYF.

The chain is built from TRBV5-6 and TRBJ1-2; D gene ambiguous. Germline CDR1 and CDR2: SGHDT and YYEEEE. CDR3 length: 14 amino acids. Deletions cut 4 bases from V and 4 bases from J, with 14 bases between. CDR3 in amino acids: CASSPHSGSYGYTF. The CDR3 DNA is TGTGCCAGCAGCCCCCATAGTGGGAGCTATGGCTACACCTTC.

V gene TRBV20-1 combines with J gene TRBJ1-2; TRBD1 matches at 8 bases. Germline loops: CDR1 DFQATT, CDR2 SNEGSKA (reference sequence). The CDR3 totals 11 residues. Losses at the gene ends were 3 bases for V and 8 bases for J; bases not matched to a gene: 2. The CDR3 DNA reads TGCAGTGCTAGGACAGGGGAGGGCTACACCTTC. This sequence encodes CSARTGEGYTF.

The chain is built from TRBV27 and TRBJ1-1; D is unclear. The length of the CDR3 is 14 residues. V shed 4 bases and J shed 4 bases, with 13 bases lying between them. Germline V lookup: CDR1 MNHEY, CDR2 SMNVEV (reference sequence). The CDR3 DNA is TGTGCCAGCAGTTCTCCAGGTACAACCACTGAAGCTTTCTTT. This codes for CASSSPGTTTEAFF.

The J gene is TRBJ2-7, the V gene TRBV27; 10 bases are a match to TRBD1. Looked up from germline, CDR1 is MNHEY and CDR2 is SMNVEV (reference sequence). The CDR3 is 16 residues long. J was trimmed by 3 bases and V by 6 bases; bases with no gene match: 11. This CDR3 is CASSQMGTGVIYEQYF. The DNA for the CDR3 is TGTGCCAGCAGCCAGATGGGGACAGGGGTAATCTACGAGCAGTACTTC.

The V and J genes are TRBV24-1 and TRBJ2-1, with 9 bases matching TRBD2. Germline V CDR1 and CDR2: KGHDR, SFDVKD. Trimming at V came to 4 bases and at J to 9 bases, leaving 15 bases not matched to a gene. The CDR3 is 17 amino acids. The CDR3: CATSDPRTAGGYGEQFF. CDR3 bases: TGTGCCACCAGTGACCCGCGAACGGCGGGAGGGTACGGTGAGCAGTTCTTC.